This T cell receptor beta chain is drawn from a study of tumor and adjacent non-tumor tissue in lung cancer. Study findings and constraints: Top 100 clones took a larger repertoire share in normal lung. Compared with tumor, normal lung showed significantly lower TCR diversity.

Three rounds of nested PCR, following a modified ARM-PCR protocol, produced the TCRbeta library. TCRdb ran MiXCR on the multiplex PCR reads and lists one entry per CDR3 protein. This table has over 40,000 distinct CDR3 sequences, about 70% appearing once. This sample's RNA came from whole unsorted tissue. The normal lung tissue was taken more than 3 cm from the tumor edge. Germline loops: CDR1 DFQATT, CDR2 SNEGSKA (reference sequence). The CDR3 has 16 amino acids. Trimming took 0 bases from V and 5 from J, leaving 19 bases between them. The count of this clonotype is one. Its matching antigen is unknown. A single base separates this from a much larger clone, so it may be a read error.

The clonotype originates from a woman in her sixties with non-small cell lung cancer. The source material was distant non-tumor lung tissue. This chain connects TRBV20-1 to TRBJ1-1; D is ambiguous. In DNA, the CDR3 is TGCAGTGCTAGAGAGGCGATAGGGATTTCTGGGACTGAAGCTTTCTTT. Translated: CSAREAIGISGTEAFF.